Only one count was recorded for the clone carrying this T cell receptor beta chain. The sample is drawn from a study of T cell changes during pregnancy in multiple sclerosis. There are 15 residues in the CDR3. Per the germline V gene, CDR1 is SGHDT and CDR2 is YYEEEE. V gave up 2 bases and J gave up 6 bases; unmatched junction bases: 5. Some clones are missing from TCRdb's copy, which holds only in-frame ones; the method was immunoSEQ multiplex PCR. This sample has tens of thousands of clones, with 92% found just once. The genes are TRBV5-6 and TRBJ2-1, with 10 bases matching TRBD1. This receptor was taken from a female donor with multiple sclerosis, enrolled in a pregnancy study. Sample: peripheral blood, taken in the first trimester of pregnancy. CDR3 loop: CASSLAGTGVNEQFF. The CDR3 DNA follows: TGTGCCAGCAGCTTAGCCGGGACAGGGGTCAATGAGCAGTTCTTC.